Below are 26 T cell receptor beta chains sequenced from a single sample in a study of response to subunit inactivated influenza vaccine. TCRdb re-derived calls from the RT-PCR reads in MiXCR, one entry per CDR3 protein. The top ten clones hold 10% to 15% of a sample with more than 450,000 distinct CDR3 sequences, about 7.6% of them seen once. This specimen consisted of PBMCs from blood, obtained roughly 24 months after vaccination. The receptors here all came from a man between 45 and 75 years old who received an inactivated influenza vaccine.

CDR3 sequence reads: CSARDSVAGVPETQYF. In DNA, the CDR3 is TGCAGTGCTAGAGATTCGGTAGCGGGGGTCCCAGAGACCCAGTACTTC. V gene TRBV20-1 combines with J gene TRBJ2-5, with TRBD2 identical over 9 bases. CDR1 and CDR2 from the germline V gene are DFQATT and SNEGSKA (reference sequence). This CDR3 spans 16 amino acids. Unmatched junction bases numbered 9, after V lost 0 bases and J lost 4 bases.

There are many counts of this clonotype. The rearrangement joins TRBV5-1 to TRBJ1-6, with 8 bases matching TRBD1. CDR1 is SGHRS and CDR2 is YFSETQ in the germline V gene. Trimming cost V 0 bases and J 10 bases; bases outside gene matches: 3. The CDR3 runs to 14 residues. The CDR3 coding sequence is TGCGCCAGCAGCTTGGCAGGGGGCCGGTCACCCCTCCACTTT. As protein: CASSLAGGRSPLHF.

This clonotype was recorded a few times. The gene calls are TRBV5-4 and TRBJ2-1, with D hard to call. There are 16 residues in the CDR3. The germline V and J ends were trimmed by 4 bases and 4 bases, with 18 bases remaining between them. Germline V gene lookup returns CDR1 SGHNT and CDR2 YYREEE (reference sequence). The CDR3 protein is CASSPFQGTRYNEQFF. The CDR3 bases are TGTGCCAGCAGCCCCTTTCAAGGCACGCGGTACAATGAGCAGTTCTTC.

A word on this clonotype: One base away lies a much larger clone, so this may be a sequencing read error. This sequence joins TRBV10-3 and TRBJ2-2; D gene unclear. CDR3 size: 11 residues. From germline, CDR1 is ENHRY and CDR2 SYGVKD. Trimming removed 10 bases at V and 1 base at J, with 4 bases between. CDR3 DNA sequence: TGTGCCAGCTGGAACACCGGGGAGCTGTTTTTT. This codes for CASWNTGELFF.

This clonotype was found many times. As DNA, the CDR3 is TGCGCCAGCAGCCAGGGCTGGAGGGGGACCTACAATGAGCAGTTCTTC. Residues: CASSQGWRGTYNEQFF. The V gene is TRBV4-3, the J gene TRBJ2-1, with D possibly called TRBD1 or TRBD2 (6 bases each). V dropped 3 bases and J dropped 2 bases, with 14 bases sitting between them. This CDR3 has 16 residues. The germline V gene has CDR1 LGHNA and CDR2 YSLEER.

This clonotype was counted at least ten times. The chain has TRBV7-2 and TRBJ2-4, with D perhaps TRBD1 (6 bases). The CDR3 has 14 amino acids. Germline CDR1 reads SGHTA; CDR2 reads FQGNSA. Trimming took 4 bases from V and 6 from J, leaving 13 bases between them. The CDR3 DNA is TGTGCCAGCAGCTCGATCGACAGGCCAAACATTCAGTACTTC. It yields the protein CASSSIDRPNIQYF.

This clonotype came up a few times. The chain couples TRBV11-2 to TRBJ1-1; no firm D call. Germline V gives CDR1 SGHAT, CDR2 FQNNGV. V dropped 2 bases and J dropped 0 bases, with 7 bases sitting between them. This CDR3 comprises 14 residues. The chain's CDR3 is CASSLTQLNTEAFF. The CDR3 DNA sequence: TGTGCCAGCAGCTTAACGCAGTTGAACACTGAAGCTTTCTTT.

The chain links TRBV5-5 to TRBJ1-6; D is unclear. Germline values: CDR1 SGHKS, CDR2 YYEKEE (reference sequence). V lost 0 bases to trimming and J lost 5 bases, with 9 bases between them. The CDR3 runs to 15 residues. As DNA, the CDR3 is TGTGCCAGCAGCTTGGAACAGAGCAATAATTCACCCCTCCACTTT. It yields the protein CASSLEQSNNSPLHF.

The J gene is TRBJ2-1, the V gene TRBV15; D perhaps matches TRBD2 (6 bases). The length of the CDR3 is 16 residues. V was trimmed by 1 base and J by 0 bases, leaving 10 bases between them. Germline CDR1 and CDR2: LNHNV and YYDKDF (reference sequence). The CDR3 region is CATSRGRLDSYNEQFF. The CDR3 DNA reads TGTGCCACCAGCAGAGGCCGACTAGACTCCTACAATGAGCAGTTCTTC.

This clonotype has a handful of counts. The chain is built from TRBV20-1 and TRBJ2-1, with D maybe TRBD1 (5 bases). This CDR3 has 16 residues. Trimming took 6 bases from V and 4 from J, leaving 22 bases between them. Per the germline V gene, CDR1 is DFQATT and CDR2 is SNEGSKA (reference sequence). This chain's CDR3 is CSALGQSRLFYNEQFF. DNA for the CDR3: TGCAGTGCCCTAGGACAATCCCGTCTATTTTACAATGAGCAGTTCTTC.

The sample holds many counts of this clonotype. V is TRBV12-3 or TRBV12-4 and J is TRBJ2-3; no clear D gene. V lost 5 bases to trimming and J lost 4 bases, with 16 bases between them. The CDR3 has 15 residues. The CDR3 reads CASSPRVPGADTQYF. The CDR3 coding sequence is TGTGCCAGCAGTCCCCGGGTTCCTGGGGCAGATACGCAGTATTTT.

This clonotype turned up a few times. The rearrangement joins TRBV6-1 to TRBJ1-3; D is unresolved. CDR1 and CDR2 from the germline V gene are MNHNS and SASEGT. Trimming left V 2 bases short and J 2 bases short, with 13 bases between. The CDR3 covers 16 residues. CDR3 amino acids: CASSEKPGRTGNTIYF. The CDR3 DNA follows: TGTGCCAGCAGTGAAAAACCGGGCCGGACTGGAAACACCATATATTTT.

This clonotype was seen a few times. This chain uses TRBV29-1 with TRBJ2-7; weak D call: TRBD1 (5 bases). This CDR3 spans 14 amino acids. The germline V gene has CDR1 SQVTM and CDR2 ANQGSEA. V lost 0 bases and J 1 base, leaving 10 bases between the germline ends. The CDR3 coding sequence is TGCAGCGTTGAAGACCGACAGACATCCTACGAGCAGTACTTC. Protein sequence: CSVEDRQTSYEQYF.

The sample holds a few counts of this clonotype. The genes are TRBV7-2 and TRBJ2-2, with 7 nucleotides matching TRBD2. This CDR3 region has 15 residues. The germline V gene has CDR1 SGHTA and CDR2 FQGNSA. V was pared by 1 base and J by 7 bases, with 6 bases of the junction left unmatched. CDR3 sequence reads: CASSLEWRGNGELFF. The CDR3 DNA reads as TGTGCCAGCAGCTTAGAGTGGCGGGGGAACGGGGAGCTGTTTTTT. The whole variable domain, filled in from reference TRBV7-2 and TRBJ2-2, reads GAGVSQSPSNKVTEKGKDVELRCDPISGHTALYWYRQSLGQGLEFLIYFQGNSAPDKSGLPSDRFSAERTGGSVSTLTIQRTQQEDSAVYLCASSLEWRGNGELFFGEGSRLTVL.

This clonotype came up a few times. The J gene is TRBJ2-2, the V gene TRBV5-1; tentative D call: TRBD2 (5 bases). The CDR3 covers 17 residues. Trimming removed 0 bases from V and 3 bases from J, with 15 bases in between. From germline, CDR1 is SGHRS and CDR2 YFSETQ. The CDR3 reads CASSLASPRGYTGELFF. The CDR3 DNA reads TGCGCCAGCAGCTTGGCGAGTCCTAGAGGGTACACCGGGGAGCTGTTTTTT.

This clonotype was detected many times. The chain uses TRBV12-3 or TRBV12-4 and TRBJ1-5, with unresolved D. This CDR3 has 13 amino acids. Deletions cut 6 bases from V and 4 bases from J, with 10 bases between. CDR3 sequence: CASSPAGNQPQHF. CDR3 nucleotides: TGTGCCAGCAGCCCTGCGGGGAATCAGCCCCAGCATTTT.

This clonotype was counted at least ten times. The chain joins TRBV5-1 to TRBJ2-5; no firm D call. Germline V gene lookup returns CDR1 SGHRS and CDR2 YFSETQ. The ends were cut back, 2 bases at V and 4 bases at J, with 15 bases in the middle. The CDR3 extends over 15 amino acids. The CDR3 here is CASSLGTVVRETQYF. The CDR3, as DNA: TGCGCCAGCAGCTTAGGTACCGTAGTACGAGAGACCCAGTACTTC.

The CDR3 spells CASSVKAGVNNEQFF. The CDR3 DNA reads TGTGCCAGCAGCGTAAAGGCGGGGGTGAACAATGAGCAGTTCTTC. The chain links TRBV9 to TRBJ2-1; TRBD2 agrees at 7 bases. CDR3 length: 15 amino acids. From germline, CDR1 is SGDLS and CDR2 YYNGEE. V shed 1 base and J 5 bases; nucleotides not matched to a gene: 6.

There are a few counts of this clonotype. The rearrangement joins TRBV11-2 to TRBJ2-6, with D perhaps TRBD1 (5 bases). The CDR3 spans 18 residues. With 2 bases removed from V and 3 bases from J, the gap between germline ends came to 17 bases. Germline lookup yields CDR1 SGHAT and CDR2 FQNNGV. CDR3 nucleotide sequence: TGTGCCAGCAGCTTAAATCAGGGTTTAGCTCGTGGGGCCAACGTCCTGACTTTC. Protein product: CASSLNQGLARGANVLTF. Filled out from reference TRBV11-2 and TRBJ2-6, the complete variable domain reads EAGVAQSPRYKIIEKRQSVAFWCNPISGHATLYWYQQILGQGPKLLIQFQNNGVVDDSQLPKDRFSAERLKGVDSTLKIQPAKLEDSAVYLCASSLNQGLARGANVLTFGAGSRLTVL.

The rearrangement links TRBV18 to TRBJ2-5, with D perhaps matching TRBD2 (6 bases). The CDR3 is made up of 13 amino acids. Germline assignment: CDR1 KGHSH and CDR2 LQKENI. V was shortened by 2 bases and J by 5 bases, with 9 bases between the two germline ends. DNA of the CDR3: TGTGCCAGCTCACCAGTCGGGAGCGAGACCCAGTACTTC. It specifies CASSPVGSETQYF.

The chain links TRBV7-2 to TRBJ2-7, with 8 nucleotides matching TRBD2. The CDR3 consists of 15 residues. CDR1 and CDR2 from the germline V gene are SGHTA and FQGNSA. J was trimmed by 6 bases and V by 1 base; bases with no gene match: 8. This CDR3 is CASSLVLSGGAEQYF. Written as DNA, the CDR3 is TGTGCCAGCAGCTTAGTTCTAAGCGGGGGTGCCGAGCAGTACTTC. Full variable domain (remainder filled in from reference TRBV7-2 and TRBJ2-7): GAGVSQSPSNKVTEKGKDVELRCDPISGHTALYWYRQSLGQGLEFLIYFQGNSAPDKSGLPSDRFSAERTGGSVSTLTIQRTQQEDSAVYLCASSLVLSGGAEQYFGPGTRLTVT.

This clonotype has at least ten counts. This sequence joins TRBV18 and TRBJ2-3, with D hard to call. Germline V lookup: CDR1 KGHSH, CDR2 LQKENI. The CDR3 covers 16 residues. Trimming pared 6 bases from V and 1 base from J, leaving 17 bases between. This CDR3 is CASSQMVSAGTDTQYF. In nucleotides, the CDR3 is TGTGCCAGCTCCCAGATGGTCTCAGCTGGCACAGATACGCAGTATTTT.

The chain has TRBV5-6 and TRBJ1-1; 9 bases line up with TRBD1. CDR1 SGHDT and CDR2 YYEEEE come from the germline V gene. This CDR3 is built from 16 residues. V gave up 4 bases and J gave up 4 bases; unmatched junction bases: 11. CDR3 amino acids: CASSPTRDRDITEAFF. The CDR3 DNA reads as TGTGCCAGCAGCCCAACCCGGGACAGGGATATCACTGAAGCTTTCTTT. Using reference TRBV5-6 and TRBJ1-1 for the parts outside the CDR3, the full variable domain is DAGVTQSPTHLIKTRGQQVTLRCSPKSGHDTVSWYQQALGQGPQFIFQYYEEEERQRGNFPDRFSGHQFPNYSSELNVNALLLGDSALYLCASSPTRDRDITEAFFGQGTRLTVV.

This clonotype has ten or more counts. The CDR3: CASSQGTGFYNSPLHF. The CDR3 DNA reads TGTGCCAGCAGCCAAGGGACAGGTTTCTATAATTCACCCCTCCACTTT. V gene TRBV4-2 combines with J gene TRBJ1-6; 7 bases agree with TRBD1. CDR1 and CDR2 from the germline V gene are LGHNA and YNFKEQ. The CDR3 has 16 residues. With V trimmed by 1 base and J by 3 bases, 3 bases remained unmatched.

This sequence joins TRBV29-1 and TRBJ2-3; D gene uncertain. CDR3 length: 11 residues. Germline lookup yields CDR1 SQVTM and CDR2 ANQGSEA. V lost 5 bases, J lost 1 base, and 4 bases lay in between. This CDR3 is CSVSRTDTQYF. In nucleotides, the CDR3 is TGCAGCGTTTCTCGCACAGATACGCAGTATTTT.

With respect to this clonotype: A single base separates this from a much larger clone, so it may be a read error. V gene TRBV29-1 combines with J gene TRBJ2-3; no clear D gene. Germline CDR1 is SQVTM and CDR2 is ANQGSEA. Deletions cut 4 bases from V and 4 bases from J, with 15 bases between. CDR3 length equals 14 residues. The CDR3 region is CSVAQAERADTQYF. DNA for the CDR3: TGCAGCGTTGCGCAGGCTGAGCGAGCAGATACGCAGTATTTT.